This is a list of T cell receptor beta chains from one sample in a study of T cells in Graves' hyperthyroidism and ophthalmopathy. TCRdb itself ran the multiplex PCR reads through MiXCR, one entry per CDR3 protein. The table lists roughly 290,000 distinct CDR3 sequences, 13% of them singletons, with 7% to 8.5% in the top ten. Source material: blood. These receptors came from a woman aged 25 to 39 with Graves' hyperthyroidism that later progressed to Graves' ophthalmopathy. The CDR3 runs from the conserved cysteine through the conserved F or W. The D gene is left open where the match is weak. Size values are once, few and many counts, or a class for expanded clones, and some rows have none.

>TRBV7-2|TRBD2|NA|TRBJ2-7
TGTGCCAGCAGCTTGCCTAGCGGGGGGGCCTTACTCTACGAGCAGTACTTC
CASSLPSGGALLYEQYF
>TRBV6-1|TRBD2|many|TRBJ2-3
TGTGCCAGCACCTCCTTAGCGGGGGTCACAGATACGCAGTATTTT
CASTSLAGVTDTQYF
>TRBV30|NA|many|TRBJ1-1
TGTGCCTGGAGCCAAGTTGGGGGCCAGGACACTGAAGCTTTCTTT
CAWSQVGGQDTEAFF
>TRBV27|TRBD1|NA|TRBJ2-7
TGTGCCAGCAGTCGGACAGGGGGCTACGAGCAGTACTTC
CASSRTGGYEQYF
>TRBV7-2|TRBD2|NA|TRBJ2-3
TGTGCCAGCAGGCCCGGACTAGCGGGAGGCACAGATACGCAGTATTTT
CASRPGLAGGTDTQYF
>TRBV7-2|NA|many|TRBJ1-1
TGTGCCAGCAGCTTCGGTATAGGGAGGGGAACTGAAGCTTTCTTT
CASSFGIGRGTEAFF
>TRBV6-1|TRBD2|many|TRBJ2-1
TGTGCCAGCAGTTTGTGGGAGGGTAACAATGAGCAGTTCTTC
CASSLWEGNNEQFF
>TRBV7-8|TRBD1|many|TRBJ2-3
TGTGCCAGCAGCGATCATTCAGGGGGCGCTGATACGCAGTATTTT
CASSDHSGGADTQYF
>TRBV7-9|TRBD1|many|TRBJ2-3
TGTGCCAGCAGCTTAGGTGGGACAGGGCGCACAGATACGCAGTATTTT
CASSLGGTGRTDTQYF
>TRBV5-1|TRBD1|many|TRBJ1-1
TGCGCCAGCAGCTTGTCCCGGGGACAGGGCACTGAAGCTTTCTTT
CASSLSRGQGTEAFF
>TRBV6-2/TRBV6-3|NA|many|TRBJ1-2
TGTGCCAGCAGTTACTTGGGACCCACTAACTATGGCTACACCTTC
CASSYLGPTNYGYTF
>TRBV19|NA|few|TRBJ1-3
TGTGCCAGTAGCCCTGTGGGCTCTGGAAACACCATATATTTT
CASSPVGSGNTIYF
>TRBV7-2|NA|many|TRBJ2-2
TGTGCCAGCAGCTTCGTAGGTGTCACCGGGGAGCTGTTTTTT
CASSFVGVTGELFF
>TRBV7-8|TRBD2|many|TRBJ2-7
TGTGCCAGCAGCTTAGGGACTAGCGGGAGGTTCCGGGAGCAGTACTTC
CASSLGTSGRFREQYF
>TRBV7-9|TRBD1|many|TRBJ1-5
TGTGCCAGCAGCTTAGGGACAGGGCTAAGTAGCAATCAGCCCCAGCATTTT
CASSLGTGLSSNQPQHF
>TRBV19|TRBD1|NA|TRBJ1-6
TGTGCCAGTACGGTGACAGGGGGCATTTCACCCCTCCACTTT
CASTVTGGISPLHF
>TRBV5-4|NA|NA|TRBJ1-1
TGTGCCAGCAGCCCGACGGTCGCTGAAAATGAAGCTTTCTTT
CASSPTVAENEAFF
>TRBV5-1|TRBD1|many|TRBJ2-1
TGCGCCAGCAGCTTTGCCAGGGGGCCCCGGGGCTACAATGAGCAGTTCTTC
CASSFARGPRGYNEQFF
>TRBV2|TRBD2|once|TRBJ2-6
TGTGCCAGTGTCGGGATTATAGCGGGAGGTGGGGCCAACGTCCTGACTTTC
CASVGIIAGGGANVLTF
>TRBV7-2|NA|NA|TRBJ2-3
TGCGCCAGCAGCTTAAGTGGGGCGGGGACAGATACGCAGTATTTT
CASSLSGAGTDTQYF